This T cell receptor beta chain was captured in a study of T-cell memory formation after mild COVID-19. V was pared by 4 bases and J by 2 bases, with 23 bases of the junction left unmatched. Germline CDR1 is SGHAT and CDR2 is FQNNGV. CDR3 length: 22 amino acids. TCRdb processed the 5' RACE reads anew with MiXCR; each CDR3 protein has one entry. Here the sample spans over 250,000 distinct CDR3 sequences, about 16% being singletons. This receptor was identified in a man aged 18 to 35 who had mild COVID-19 (a few samples of this study predate the infection). Cell type and time point are not known. The rearrangement uses TRBV11-2 and TRBJ2-6, with TRBD1 matching over 7 bases. Sequences were obtained from PBMCs or a T cell subset sorted from them (not recorded which). The CDR3 coding sequence is TGTGCCAGCAGCTCGATTACTCGGGACAGCGGACATGGTGTTCCTGGGGCCAACGTCCTGACTTTC. It encodes CASSSITRDSGHGVPGANVLTF.